This T cell receptor beta chain was identified during a study of cytomegalovirus exposure and HLA in healthy donors. The PCR was carried out with 60 Vbeta primers and 13 Jbeta primers. Sequencing was performed with immunoSEQ multiplex PCR; in TCRdb, only in-frame clones are kept and a portion is missing. The sample includes 150,000 to 200,000 clones, 87% seen only once; the top ten take 0.85%. Germline V gives CDR1 SNHLY, CDR2 FYNNEI. This CDR3 has 15 residues. Unmatched junction bases numbered 8, after V lost 3 bases and J lost 8 bases. The TCR sequence derives from a woman between 25 and 40 years old in good health and CMV-seronegative. Sequencing used PBMCs. The gene calls are TRBV2 and TRBJ2-1, with TRBD1 matching over 9 bases. Written as DNA, the CDR3 is TGTGCCAGCAGTGAGACTGGGACAGGGATCCATGAGCAGTTCTTC. Its protein product is CASSETGTGIHEQFF. Full variable domain (rest looked up from reference TRBV2 and TRBJ2-1): EPEVTQTPSHQVTQMGQEVILRCVPISNHLYFYWYRQILGQKVEFLVSFYNNEISEKSEIFDDQFSVERPDGSNFTLKIRSTKLEDSAMYFCASSETGTGIHEQFFGPGTRLTVL.